These 30 T cell receptor beta chains came from one sample sequenced in a study of CD8+CD57+ T cells in acquired aplastic anemia. The study profiled TCR beta VDJ and CDR3 using genomic DNA as template. From the reads, TCRdb called clonotypes with MiXCR, one entry per CDR3 protein. The table has about 200,000 distinct CDR3 sequences, about 37% seen once. What was sequenced was sorted CD4+, CD8+, or CD8+CD57+ T cells (not recorded which) from PBMCs. These receptors originate from a human donor in good health, serving as a control.

This chain links TRBV29-1 with TRBJ2-3; D is undetermined. The germline gives CDR1 SQVTM, CDR2 ANQGSEA. The CDR3 runs 13 residues. The V end was cut by 6 bases, the J end by 4 bases, with 14 bases between. CDR3 in amino acids: CSVIDDLADTQYF. Written as DNA, the CDR3 is TGCAGCGTCATCGATGACTTGGCAGATACGCAGTATTTT.

V and J are TRBV20-1 and TRBJ2-3; no clear D. The length of the CDR3 is 14 residues. Germline V lookup: CDR1 DFQATT, CDR2 SNEGSKA (reference sequence). V shed 3 bases and J shed 1 base, with 11 bases lying between them. CDR3 amino acids: CSASVDWGTDTQYF. CDR3 DNA: TGCAGTGCTAGTGTCGATTGGGGCACAGATACGCAGTATTTT.

The sample holds many counts of this clonotype. The chain carries TRBV4-1 and TRBJ1-2; 7 bases are a match to TRBD1. The V gene's germline CDR1 is MGHRA and CDR2 YSYEKL. With 5 bases clipped from V and 5 bases from J, the junction kept 11 bases outside the gene matches. The CDR3 totals 15 residues. The CDR3 loop reads CASSSRGQLRYGYTF. In DNA form, the CDR3 reads TGCGCCAGCAGCTCCAGGGGACAGCTCCGGTATGGCTACACCTTC.

This clonotype was seen ten or more times. The chain couples TRBV5-6 to TRBJ1-5; D gene uncertain. The germline gives CDR1 SGHDT, CDR2 YYEEEE. This CDR3 contains 13 residues. Trimming took off 1 base at V and 12 bases at J, with 14 bases between the two ends. The CDR3 is CASSLYSGSLQHF. CDR3 DNA sequence: TGTGCCAGCAGCTTGTATTCTGGGTCCCTCCAGCATTTT.

The CDR3 reads CASSEAGGYLDTQYF. CDR3 in DNA: TGCGCCAGCAGTGAGGCGGGAGGATACTTAGATACGCAGTATTTT. V usage is TRBV10-2 and J usage is TRBJ2-3; 8 nucleotides agree with TRBD2. There are 15 residues in the CDR3. The V segment lost 2 bases and the J segment 5 bases; nucleotides outside the gene matches: 6. Per germline, CDR1 WSHSY and CDR2 SAAADI.

This clonotype was observed a few times. This chain links TRBV6-4 with TRBJ1-5; D gene uncertain. Looked up from germline, CDR1 is MRHNA and CDR2 is SNTAGT. This CDR3 is built from 15 residues. V was pared by 3 bases and J by 0 bases, with 9 bases between. CDR3 nucleotide sequence: TGTGCCAGCAGTGATCATGGGTATAGCAATCAGCCCCAGCATTTT. As protein: CASSDHGYSNQPQHF.

The genes are TRBV7-8 and TRBJ1-3, with 7 bases fitting TRBD1. This CDR3 region has 16 residues. Germline V lookup: CDR1 SGHVS, CDR2 FQNEAQ. The junction had 7 bases not matched to a gene; V was cut back by 5 bases and J by 0 bases. The CDR3 nucleotides read TGTGCCAGCAGCGTCGTAACAGGGGACTCTGGAAACACCATATATTTT. As protein: CASSVVTGDSGNTIYF.

This clonotype was recorded many times. This chain connects TRBV29-1 to TRBJ1-5; D perhaps matches TRBD1 (6 bases). This CDR3 has 13 residues. Looked up from germline, CDR1 is SQVTM and CDR2 is ANQGSEA. Trimming stripped 7 bases from V and 5 bases from J, with 15 bases between. The CDR3 is CSARAGVDQPQHF. CDR3 bases: TGCAGCGCCCGAGCAGGGGTCGATCAGCCCCAGCATTTT.

In DNA, the CDR3 is TGTGCCAGCAGTGCGGGACGCCGAGAGACCCAGTACTTC. Its protein product is CASSAGRRETQYF. The genes are TRBV7-2 and TRBJ2-5, with D perhaps TRBD2 (6 bases). The V and J ends lost 6 bases and 4 bases respectively, with 12 bases between them. There are 13 residues in the CDR3. Germline V gene data show CDR1 as SGHTA and CDR2 as FQGNSA.

V and J are TRBV15 and TRBJ1-4, with 8 bases aligning to TRBD1. The CDR3 is 17 amino acids. Trimming at V came to 1 base and at J to 0 bases, leaving 4 bases not matched to a gene. The germline V gene encodes CDR1 LNHNV and CDR2 YYDKDF (reference sequence). The chain's CDR3 is CATSRGNRGATNEKLFF. CDR3 bases: TGTGCCACCAGCAGAGGAAACAGGGGGGCAACTAATGAAAAACTGTTTTTT. The complete variable domain, with remaining parts taken from reference TRBV15 and TRBJ1-4, reads DAMVIQNPRYQVTQFGKPVTLSCSQTLNHNVMYWYQQKSSQAPKLLFHYYDKDFNNEADTPDNFQSRRPNTSFCFLDIRSPGLGDTAMYLCATSRGNRGATNEKLFFGSGTQLSVL.

This clonotype has just one count. The V gene is TRBV20-1, the J gene TRBJ2-3; 9 bases fit TRBD2. V lost 6 bases to trimming and J lost 2 bases; unmatched junction nucleotides: 18. The CDR3 extends over 18 amino acids. Germline CDR1 and CDR2: DFQATT and SNEGSKA (reference sequence). The DNA of the CDR3 is TGCAGTGCCAATACTCTAGCGGGGAAACAACCTTACACAGATACGCAGTATTTT. Translating gives CSANTLAGKQPYTDTQYF.

The CDR3 nucleotides read TGCGCCAGCAAGATGGACTCTTCGAACACCGGGGAGCTGTTTTTT. Its protein is CASKMDSSNTGELFF. This rearrangement joins TRBV5-1 to TRBJ2-2; D perhaps matches TRBD2 (5 bases). The CDR3 is made up of 15 amino acids. The V gene's germline CDR1 is SGHRS and CDR2 YFSETQ. Trimming stripped 6 bases from V and 0 bases from J, with 12 bases between.

About this clonotype itself: This may be a read error, as it is one base from a much larger clone. V gene TRBV9 combines with J gene TRBJ2-1, with 8 positions matching TRBD2. Germline V CDR1 and CDR2: SGDLS, YYNGEE. This CDR3 region has 15 residues. CDR3 nucleotides: TGTGCCAGCAGCGGATTAGCGGGGTTAAACAATGAGCAGTCCTTC. Its protein product is CASSGLAGLNNEQSF. Complete variable domain (other parts from reference TRBV9 and TRBJ2-1): DSGVTQTPKHLITATGQRVTLRCSPRSGDLSVYWYQQSLDQGLQFLIQYYNGEERAKGNILERFSAQQFPDLHSELNLSSLELGDSALYFCASSGLAGLNNEQSFGPGTRLTVL.

This clonotype was counted a few times. A much larger clone is a single base away; this may be a read error. The gene calls are TRBV9 and TRBJ2-7; the D is unclear. The CDR3 loop spans 15 amino acids. Germline lookup yields CDR1 SGDLS and CDR2 YYNGEE. CDR3 sequence reads: CAGSVGLASSYEQYF. CDR3 in DNA: TGTGCCGGCAGCGTAGGGTTGGCGAGCTCCTACGAGCAGTACTTC.

The J gene is TRBJ2-2, the V gene TRBV11-2; D possibly corresponds to TRBD2 (5 bases). CDR3 size: 17 residues. V was pared by 3 bases and J by 0 bases, with 14 bases between. Germline lookup yields CDR1 SGHAT and CDR2 FQNNGV. This CDR3 is CASSLRVGQSNTGELFF. The CDR3 nucleotides read TGTGCCAGCAGCTTGCGGGTCGGGCAATCGAACACCGGGGAGCTGTTTTTT.

In nucleotides, the CDR3 is TGTGCCAGCAGTTTCTTCGCTCCCGGGACAGGCAACTATGGCTACACCTTC. Protein: CASSFFAPGTGNYGYTF. The rearrangement links TRBV6-2 or TRBV6-3 to TRBJ1-2; 8 bases are a match to TRBD1. The germline V gene has CDR1 MNHEY and CDR2 SVGEGT. The trim removed 4 bases at V and 2 bases at J, leaving 12 bases unmatched. The CDR3 extends over 17 amino acids.

As for this clonotype: One end of the junction fails to match germline, which may point to a read error. This sequence joins TRBV11-2 and TRBJ2-3, with D possibly matching TRBD2 (5 bases). CDR3 length equals 16 residues. In germline, CDR1 is SGHAT, CDR2 FQNNGV. CDR3 in amino acids: CVSSPAFGRSHDTQYF. As DNA, the CDR3 is TGTGTCAGCAGCCCCGCCTTTGGGAGATCGCACGATACGCAGTATTTT.

This clonotype was recorded a few times. V usage is TRBV5-4 and J usage is TRBJ2-1, with D tentatively TRBD2 (5 bases). From germline, CDR1 is SGHNT and CDR2 YYREEE (reference sequence). Trimming left V 1 base short and J 8 bases short, with 13 bases between. The length of the CDR3 is 14 residues. The CDR3 spells CASSLPVGEHEQFF. DNA for the CDR3: TGTGCCAGCAGCTTGCCGGTCGGGGAGCATGAGCAGTTCTTC. The whole variable domain, filled in from reference TRBV5-4 and TRBJ2-1, reads ETGVTQSPTHLIKTRGQQVTLRCSSQSGHNTVSWYQQALGQGPQFIFQYYREEENGRGNFPPRFSGLQFPNYSSELNVNALELDDSALYLCASSLPVGEHEQFFGPGTRLTVL.

V usage is TRBV11-1 and J usage is TRBJ2-1; 14 bases are a match to TRBD2. The CDR3 sequence is 16 residues long. Germline CDR1 and CDR2: SGHAT and FQDESV (reference sequence). J was trimmed by 6 bases and V by 6 bases; bases with no gene match: 7. DNA of the CDR3: TGTGCCAGCAGAAGACTAGCGGGAGGGCCGACCAATGAGCAGTTCTTC. It encodes CASRRLAGGPTNEQFF. Complete variable domain (other parts from reference TRBV11-1 and TRBJ2-1): EAEVAQSPRYKITEKSQAVAFWCDPISGHATLYWYRQILGQGPELLVQFQDESVVDDSQLPKDRFSAERLKGVDSTLKIQPAELGDSAMYLCASRRLAGGPTNEQFFGPGTRLTVL.

The V call is TRBV27, the J call TRBJ2-3; 9 bases fit TRBD2. This CDR3 contains 15 residues. Germline assignment: CDR1 MNHEY and CDR2 SMNVEV (reference sequence). J was trimmed by 6 bases and V by 3 bases; bases with no gene match: 7. The CDR3 protein is CASSFLRTSADTQYF. DNA of the CDR3: TGTGCCAGCAGTTTCCTACGGACTAGCGCCGATACGCAGTATTTT.

The sample holds many counts of this clonotype. V gene TRBV10-3 combines with J gene TRBJ2-1; 12 bases are a match to TRBD2. This CDR3 comprises 15 residues. The junction had 8 bases not matched to a gene; V was cut back by 5 bases and J by 9 bases. Germline assignment: CDR1 ENHRY and CDR2 SYGVKD. Here the CDR3 DNA reads TGTGCCATCAGTCCCAGACTAGCGGGAGAGGGTGAGCAGTTCTTC. It yields the protein CAISPRLAGEGEQFF.

This clonotype was detected many times. The chain links TRBV2 to TRBJ1-2; D unresolved. Germline CDR1 SNHLY, CDR2 FYNNEI. Trimming removed 2 bases at V and 4 bases at J, with 14 bases between. This CDR3 comprises 15 residues. CDR3 DNA sequence: TGTGCCAGCAGTGAACGGGGTTTGACCACCTATGGCTACACCTTC. Translation: CASSERGLTTYGYTF.

Notes on this clonotype: Sequence at one end of the junction differs from germline and may be a read error. The chain's CDR3 is CASSLIGGLNTGELLF. CDR3 DNA sequence: TGTGCCAGCAGCCTGATCGGGGGCCTGAACACCGGGGAGCTGCTTTTT. The genes are TRBV9 and TRBJ2-2; possibly TRBD1 or TRBD2 for D (6 bases each). CDR1 and CDR2 from the germline V gene are SGDLS and YYNGEE. This CDR3 has 16 residues.

This clonotype was seen many times. The chain has TRBV7-3 and TRBJ2-1; D call uncertain. The germline gives CDR1 SGHTA, CDR2 FQGTGA. The V end lost 5 bases, the J end lost 0 bases, and 11 bases lay between the germline ends. The CDR3 runs 15 residues. The CDR3, as DNA: TGTGCCAGCAGCCCGTCAGCGAGCTCCTACAATGAGCAGTTCTTC. Its protein product is CASSPSASSYNEQFF.

Many counts were recorded for this clonotype. V and J are TRBV10-3 and TRBJ2-6; D may be TRBD1 or TRBD2 (5 bases each). Germline V gene lookup returns CDR1 ENHRY and CDR2 SYGVKD. V lost 10 bases and J 4 bases, leaving 11 bases between the germline ends. The CDR3 covers 13 residues. The CDR3 region is CATSGTGANVLTF. DNA for the CDR3: TGTGCCACCTCCGGGACCGGGGCCAACGTCCTGACTTTC.

With regard to this clonotype: A clone one base away is much larger, so this may be a read error. The chain uses TRBV10-2 and TRBJ2-1; weak D call: TRBD2 (6 bases). The CDR3 length is 15 residues. Germline V CDR1 and CDR2: WSHSY, SAAADI. The germline V and J ends were trimmed by 6 bases and 4 bases, with 16 bases remaining between them. The CDR3 DNA is TGCGCCAGCAGCCCCCTGGGTGCGGGATACAATGAGCAGTTCTTC. Residues: CASSPLGAGYNEQFF.

This clonotype was recorded once. The rearrangement links TRBV7-9 to TRBJ1-1, with D tentatively TRBD1 (5 bases). Germline V gives CDR1 SEHNR, CDR2 FQNEAQ (reference sequence). V was shortened by 1 base and J by 7 bases, with 7 bases between the two germline ends. The CDR3 spans 12 residues. The CDR3 reads CASSLVGGEAFF. In DNA form, the CDR3 reads TGTGCCAGCAGCTTAGTGGGGGGTGAAGCTTTCTTT.

This clonotype was observed at least ten times. The chain is built from TRBV5-4 and TRBJ1-1, with D unclear. Trimming stripped 4 bases from V and 5 bases from J, with 6 bases between. From germline, CDR1 is SGHNT and CDR2 YYREEE (reference sequence). CDR3 length: 11 amino acids. DNA for the CDR3: TGTGCCAGCAGCCTTCGGACTGAAGCTTTCTTT. It codes for CASSLRTEAFF.

On this clonotype itself: Mismatch with germline at one junction end may stem from a read error. The CDR3 sequence: CASSIAGGNNEQFF. CDR3 bases: TGTGCCAGCAGTATAGCGGGGGGAAACAATGAGCAGTTCTTC. The genes are TRBV12-3 or TRBV12-4 and TRBJ2-1, with 10 bases matching TRBD2. The CDR3 is 14 residues long.

The V and J genes are TRBV28 and TRBJ1-1; a weak D match, TRBD1 (5 bases). This CDR3 is 14 amino acids long. Trimming removed 2 bases at V and 5 bases at J, with 12 bases between. Germline CDR1 reads MDHEN; CDR2 reads SYDVKM. This chain's CDR3 is CASSLVQGKTEAFF. The DNA of the CDR3 is TGTGCCAGCAGTTTAGTTCAGGGTAAGACTGAAGCTTTCTTT.